Listed below are T cell receptor beta chains from one sample, sequenced in a study of OX40 agonist ivuxolimab in advanced cancers. Using immunoSEQ multiplex PCR, the repertoire was profiled, and TCRdb retains in-frame clones only, with some absent. The table includes about 73,000 clones, 75% to 95% detected once. Material: CD4+ or CD8+ T cells sorted from blood, obtained in a trial of the OX40 agonist ivuxolimab. These receptors were taken from an adult with an advanced solid tumor such as melanoma, head and neck, liver or kidney cancer. CDR3s include the opening cysteine and the closing phenylalanine or tryptophan. Each record gives: clone size, V gene, D gene, J gene, CDR3 DNA, CDR3 protein. The D gene is left open where the match is weak. Clone size, where shown, is once, few, many, or a class for clones that have expanded.

NA	TRBV2	NA	TRBJ2-5	TGTGCCAGCAGTGAAATAAACCGAGGCGGGGAGACCCAGTACTTC	CASSEINRGGETQYF
NA	TRBV28	NA	TRBJ2-2	TGTGCCAGCAGCTTCCCCGAGAAATATGCCGGGGAGCTGTTTTTT	CASSFPEKYAGELFF
NA	TRBV30	NA	TRBJ1-3	TGTGCCTGGAGTGCAAGTGCGGGACGGGGACCTGGAAACACCATATATTTT	CAWSASAGRGPGNTIYF
NA	TRBV11-1	NA	TRBJ2-5	TGTGCCAGCAGGCGGGACAGAGGGGAGACCCAGTACTTC	CASRRDRGETQYF
once	TRBV7-3	TRBD2	TRBJ2-1	TGTGCCAGCAGCTTAGGCGGGGGTGAGCAGTTCTTC	CASSLGGGEQFF
NA	TRBV7-3	TRBD1	TRBJ1-2	TGTGCCAGCAGCTTCGGGTCAGGGGGCGCGTATGGCTACACCTTC	CASSFGSGGAYGYTF
NA	TRBV19	NA	TRBJ1-1	TGTGCCAGTAGTACCCCATGGAGGGATGAAGCTTTCTTT	CASSTPWRDEAFF
NA	TRBV7-9	TRBD2	TRBJ2-3	TGTGCCAGCAGCCCCGGACTAGCGGACACCACAGATACGCAGTATTTT	CASSPGLADTTDTQYF
NA	TRBV18	NA	TRBJ2-1	TGTGCCAGCTCCTCGACTAGTCAGGGTGAGCAGTTCTTC	CASSSTSQGEQFF
NA	TRBV12-5	NA	TRBJ2-1	TGTGCTAGTGGAACGACAGGGAGGAATGAGCAGTTCTTC	CASGTTGRNEQFF
NA	TRBV12-5	TRBD1	TRBJ2-3	TGTGCTAGTGCCCTTGGACAGGGTGGGTTGGATACGCAGTATTTT	CASALGQGGLDTQYF
NA	TRBV7-2	TRBD2	TRBJ2-1	TGTGCCAGCAGCAGGGGACTAGCGACCTACAATGAGCAGTTCTTC	CASSRGLATYNEQFF
NA	TRBV25-1	NA	TRBJ1-2	TGTGCCAGCAGTCGAGAGGACGGCTACACCTTC	CASSREDGYTF
NA	TRBV7-8	NA	TRBJ2-1	TGTGCCAGCAGCTTAGAGTTCGGAGTATACAATGAGCAGTTCTTC	CASSLEFGVYNEQFF
NA	TRBV29-1	NA	TRBJ1-2	TGCAGCGCCCCCCGGGGGGGTTATGGCTACACCTTC	CSAPRGGYGYTF
NA	TRBV7-3	NA	TRBJ2-3	TGTGCCAGCAGCCCGACAGACACAGATACGCAGTATTTT	CASSPTDTDTQYF
NA	TRBV15	TRBD1	TRBJ2-2	TGTGCCACCAGCAGCGTACAGGGGGCCACCGGGGAGCTGTTTTTT	CATSSVQGATGELFF
few	TRBV7-9	TRBD1	TRBJ1-1	TGTGCATTAGACAGGGGGCAAACTGAAGCTTTCTTT	CALDRGQTEAFF
NA	TRBV28	TRBD1	TRBJ2-7	TGTGCCAGCAGTTTCCCAGGGGGCGCCTACGAGCAGTACTTC	CASSFPGGAYEQYF
NA	TRBV18	TRBD1	TRBJ2-2	TGTGCCAGCTCAGCTCCGGGACAGGGTGTCAGCACCGGGGAGCTGTTTTTT	CASSAPGQGVSTGELFF
once	TRBV9	TRBD2	TRBJ2-1	TGTGCCAGCAGCGTCGGGACTAGCGGTTACAATGAGCAGTTCTTC	CASSVGTSGYNEQFF
NA	TRBV7-6	NA	TRBJ2-5	TGTGCCAGCAGCCGATTGGACGGACAAGAGACCCAGTACTTC	CASSRLDGQETQYF
NA	TRBV30	NA	TRBJ1-3	TGTGCCTGGAGTGGCACCTACTCTGGAAACACCATATATTTT	CAWSGTYSGNTIYF
NA	TRBV18	NA	TRBJ2-1	TGTGCCAGCTCACGCGGGACAAGGGGGACTATAAATGAGCAGTTCTTC	CASSRGTRGTINEQFF
few	TRBV14	NA	TRBJ1-2	TGTGCCAGCAGCCAAGTTCGGGACGCGGGTAGCGGCTACACCTTC	CASSQVRDAGSGYTF
NA	TRBV28	NA	TRBJ1-3	TGTGCCAGCACCACCCTTGGGGTCAGCTCTGGAAACACCATATATTTT	CASTTLGVSSGNTIYF
NA	TRBV5-1	NA	TRBJ2-5	TGCGCCAGCAGCCCTCGACCTAGCGGAGGGGGAGAGACCCAGTACTTC	CASSPRPSGGGETQYF
NA	TRBV5-6	TRBD1	TRBJ2-7	TGTGCCAGCAAGGGGACAGACAGCTACGAGCAGTACTTC	CASKGTDSYEQYF
NA	TRBV7-3	TRBD2	TRBJ2-3	TGTGCCAGCACCTCAGCGGGGAGGGGCACAGATACGCAGTATTTT	CASTSAGRGTDTQYF
NA	TRBV7-2	NA	TRBJ1-3	TGTGCCAGCAGCCCTTTAACTGGAAACACCATATATTTT	CASSPLTGNTIYF
NA	TRBV2	TRBD2	TRBJ2-1	TGTGCCAGCCGAGGACTAGCTCGCTGGAATGAGCAGTTCTTC	CASRGLARWNEQFF
few	TRBV7-2	TRBD2	TRBJ2-1	TGTGCCACCTCAATAGCGGGAGGACGGATCTTCGAGCAGTTCTTC	CATSIAGGRIFEQFF
once	TRBV5-4	NA	TRBJ1-1	TGTGCCAGCAGCTTGGGAATAGAGAGGGCTGAAGCTTTCTTT	CASSLGIERAEAFF
NA	TRBV4-2	NA	TRBJ1-6	TGTGCCAGCAGCCAAGATCTGGGGTTTTCACCCCTCCACTTT	CASSQDLGFSPLHF
NA	TRBV6-6	NA	TRBJ2-5	TGTGCCAGCAGTCGCGGGGGCATGGAAGAGACCCAGTACTTC	CASSRGGMEETQYF
NA	TRBV19	TRBD1	TRBJ1-5	TGTGCCAGTAGTATGGACAGGGCCACTTATCAGCCCCAGCATTTT	CASSMDRATYQPQHF
NA	TRBV7-9	NA	TRBJ1-3	TGTGCCAGCAGCCGGGGGGCAGCGACTGGAAACACCATATATTTT	CASSRGAATGNTIYF
NA	TRBV4-2	TRBD1	TRBJ2-7	TGTGCCAGCAGCGACAGGGGTTTCTCCTACGAGCAGTACTTC	CASSDRGFSYEQYF
NA	TRBV18	TRBD2	TRBJ2-7	TGTGCCAGCTCACCTCTAGCGGGAGACCACGAGCAGTACTTC	CASSPLAGDHEQYF
NA	TRBV7-2	NA	TRBJ2-5	TGTGCCAGCAGCATAAGATGGTACCAAGAGACCCAGTACTTC	CASSIRWYQETQYF
NA	TRBV7-9	NA	TRBJ2-7	TGTGCCAGCAGCCCGTCGGGGAGCGGGCAGTACTTC	CASSPSGSGQYF
NA	TRBV6-5	TRBD1	TRBJ2-5	TGTGCCAGCAGCGGCGGACAGGATGAGACCCAGTACTTC	CASSGGQDETQYF
NA	TRBV9	TRBD1	TRBJ2-7	TGTGCCAGCAGTATCGGACAGGGCGGCTACGAGCAGTACTTC	CASSIGQGGYEQYF
NA	TRBV5-1	NA	TRBJ1-4	TGCGCCAGCAGCTTGGGTCCGGGGGAAAAACTGTTTTTT	CASSLGPGEKLFF
NA	TRBV27	NA	TRBJ2-2	TGTGCCAGCAGTCTGGTTCTCTTGAACACCGGGGAGCTGTTTTTT	CASSLVLLNTGELFF
NA	TRBV7-7	NA	TRBJ2-5	TGTGCTAGCAGCTCCTCAGGGGAGACCCAGTACTTC	CASSSSGETQYF
NA	TRBV6-1	NA	TRBJ1-2	TGTGCCAGCAGTGAGTTGCTGAAGGGGCTGCGGTATGGCTACACCTTC	CASSELLKGLRYGYTF